This TCR beta chain was recorded in a study of beta chain features in type 1 diabetes. Naive, central memory, regulatory and stem cell-like memory cells within the CD4+ compartment were sorted using CD45RO/CCR7/CD25/CD127/CD95/CD27. This CDR3 has 15 amino acids. Trimming cost V 5 bases and J 2 bases, with 10 bases left between them. Germline CDR1 and CDR2: SGHVS and FQNEAQ. Investigators reverse transcribed all isolated RNA, so they sequenced expressed TCRB transcripts. The table came from immunoSEQ multiplex PCR; TCRdb's copy has only in-frame clones and leaves some out. The sample lists approximately 340,000 clones, over 12% seen once, with about 0.018% in the top ten.

Material: naive CD4+ T cells from blood. The gene calls are TRBV7-8 and TRBJ2-6, with D hard to call. The clonotype comes from a woman younger than 30 in good health. The CDR3 nucleotides read TGTGCCAGCAGCCATACTAACGCTGGGGCCAACGTCCTGACTTTC. Amino acid sequence: CASSHTNAGANVLTF.